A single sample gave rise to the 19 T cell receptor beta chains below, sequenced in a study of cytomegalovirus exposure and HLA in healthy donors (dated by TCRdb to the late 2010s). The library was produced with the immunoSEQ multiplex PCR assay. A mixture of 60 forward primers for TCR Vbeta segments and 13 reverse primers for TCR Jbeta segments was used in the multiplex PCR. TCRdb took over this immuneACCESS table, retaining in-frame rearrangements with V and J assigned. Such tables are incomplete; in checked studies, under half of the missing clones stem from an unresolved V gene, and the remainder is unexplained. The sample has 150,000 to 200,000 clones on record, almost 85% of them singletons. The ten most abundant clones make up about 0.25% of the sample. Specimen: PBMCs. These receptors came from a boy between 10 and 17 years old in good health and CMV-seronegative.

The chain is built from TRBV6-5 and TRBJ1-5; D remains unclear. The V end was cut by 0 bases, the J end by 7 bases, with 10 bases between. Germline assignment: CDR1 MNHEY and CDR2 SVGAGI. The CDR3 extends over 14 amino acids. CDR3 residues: CASSYSSESQPQHF. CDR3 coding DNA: TGTGCCAGCAGTTACTCATCAGAATCCCAGCCCCAGCATTTT.

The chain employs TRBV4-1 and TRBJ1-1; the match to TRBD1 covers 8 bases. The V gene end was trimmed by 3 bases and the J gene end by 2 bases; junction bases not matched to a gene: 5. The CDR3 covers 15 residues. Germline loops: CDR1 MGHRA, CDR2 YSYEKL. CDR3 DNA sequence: TGCGCCAGCAGCCACATAGGGACAGGCAACACTGAAGCTTTCTTT. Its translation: CASSHIGTGNTEAFF.

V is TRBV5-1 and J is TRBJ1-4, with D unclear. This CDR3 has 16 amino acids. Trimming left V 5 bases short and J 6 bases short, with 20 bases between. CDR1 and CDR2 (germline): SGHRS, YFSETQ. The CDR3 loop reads CASSFGFGVLDEKLFF. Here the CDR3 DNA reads TGCGCCAGCAGTTTTGGATTCGGGGTTCTAGATGAAAAACTGTTTTTT. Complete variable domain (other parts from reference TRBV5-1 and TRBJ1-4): KAGVTQTPRYLIKTRGQQVTLSCSPISGHRSVSWYQQTPGQGLQFLFEYFSETQRNKGNFPGRFSGRQFSNSRSEMNVSTLELGDSALYLCASSFGFGVLDEKLFFGSGTQLSVL.

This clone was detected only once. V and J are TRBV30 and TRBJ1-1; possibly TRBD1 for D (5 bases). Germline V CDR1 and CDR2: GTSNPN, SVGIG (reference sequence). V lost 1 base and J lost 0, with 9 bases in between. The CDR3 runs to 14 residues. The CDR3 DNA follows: TGTGCCTGGAGTGGGGGGGGGTTGAACACTGAAGCTTTCTTT. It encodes CAWSGGGLNTEAFF.

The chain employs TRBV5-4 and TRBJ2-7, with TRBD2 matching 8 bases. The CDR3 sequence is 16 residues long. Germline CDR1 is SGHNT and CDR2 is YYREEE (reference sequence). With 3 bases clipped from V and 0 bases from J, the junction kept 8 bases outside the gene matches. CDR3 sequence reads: CASSSGRGGSSYEQYF. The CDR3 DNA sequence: TGTGCCAGCAGCTCCGGACGGGGGGGAAGCTCCTACGAGCAGTACTTC.

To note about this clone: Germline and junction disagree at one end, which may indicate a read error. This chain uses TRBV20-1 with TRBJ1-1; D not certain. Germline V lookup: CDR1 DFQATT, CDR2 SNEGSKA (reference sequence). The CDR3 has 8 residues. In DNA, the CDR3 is TGCAGTGCTAGGGCACGTCTCTTT. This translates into CSARARLF.

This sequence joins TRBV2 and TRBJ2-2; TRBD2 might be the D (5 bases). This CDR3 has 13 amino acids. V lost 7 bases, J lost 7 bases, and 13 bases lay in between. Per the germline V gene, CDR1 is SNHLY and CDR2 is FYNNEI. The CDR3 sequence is CASMRLAGGELFF. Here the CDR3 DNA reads TGTGCCAGCATGCGGTTGGCGGGCGGGGAGCTGTTTTTT.

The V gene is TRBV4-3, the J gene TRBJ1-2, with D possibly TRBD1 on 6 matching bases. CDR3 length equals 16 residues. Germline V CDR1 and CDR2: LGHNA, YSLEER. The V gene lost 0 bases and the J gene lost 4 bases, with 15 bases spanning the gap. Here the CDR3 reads CASSQDLFGGLYGYTF. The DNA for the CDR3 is TGCGCCAGCAGCCAAGATCTCTTCGGGGGGCTCTATGGCTACACCTTC.

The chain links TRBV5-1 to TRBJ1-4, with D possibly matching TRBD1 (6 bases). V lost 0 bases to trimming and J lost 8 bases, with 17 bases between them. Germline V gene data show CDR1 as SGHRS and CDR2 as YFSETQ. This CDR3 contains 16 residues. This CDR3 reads CASSLALGRGEEKLFF. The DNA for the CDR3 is TGCGCCAGCAGCTTGGCCTTAGGCAGGGGAGAAGAAAAACTGTTTTTT.

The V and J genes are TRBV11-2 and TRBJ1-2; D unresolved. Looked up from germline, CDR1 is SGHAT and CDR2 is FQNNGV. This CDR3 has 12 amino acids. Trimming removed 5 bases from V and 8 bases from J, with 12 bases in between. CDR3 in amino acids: CASSHGVGGYTF. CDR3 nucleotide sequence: TGTGCCAGCAGCCACGGGGTTGGAGGCTACACCTTC.

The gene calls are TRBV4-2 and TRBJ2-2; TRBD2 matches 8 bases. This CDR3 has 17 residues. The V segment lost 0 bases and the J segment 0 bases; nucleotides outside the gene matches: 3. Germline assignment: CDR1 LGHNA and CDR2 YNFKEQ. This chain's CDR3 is CASSQDQAGANTGELFF. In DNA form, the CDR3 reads TGTGCCAGCAGCCAAGACCAAGCGGGGGCGAACACCGGGGAGCTGTTTTTT.

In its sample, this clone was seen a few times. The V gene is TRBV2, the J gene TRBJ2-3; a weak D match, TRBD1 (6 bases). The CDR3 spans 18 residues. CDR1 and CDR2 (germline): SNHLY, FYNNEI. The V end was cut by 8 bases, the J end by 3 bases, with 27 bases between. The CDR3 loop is CASFWVDRSGSGTDTQYF. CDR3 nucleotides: TGTGCCAGCTTCTGGGTAGACAGGTCAGGTTCGGGAACAGATACGCAGTATTTT. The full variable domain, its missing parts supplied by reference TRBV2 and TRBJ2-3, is EPEVTQTPSHQVTQMGQEVILRCVPISNHLYFYWYRQILGQKVEFLVSFYNNEISEKSEIFDDQFSVERPDGSNFTLKIRSTKLEDSAMYFCASFWVDRSGSGTDTQYFGPGTRLTVL.

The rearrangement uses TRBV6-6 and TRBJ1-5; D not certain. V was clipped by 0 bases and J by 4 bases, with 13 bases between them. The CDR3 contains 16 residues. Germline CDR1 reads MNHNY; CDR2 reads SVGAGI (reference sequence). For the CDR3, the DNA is TGTGCCAGCAGTTACTCGGACGGGGTAGAAAATCAGCCCCAGCATTTT. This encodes CASSYSDGVENQPQHF.

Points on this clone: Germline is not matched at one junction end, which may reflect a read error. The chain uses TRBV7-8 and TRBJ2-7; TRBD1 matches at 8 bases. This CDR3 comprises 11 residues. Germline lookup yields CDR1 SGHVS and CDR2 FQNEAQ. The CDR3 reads CALGQVGSADF. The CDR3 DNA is TGTGCCCTGGGACAGGTGGGGTCGGCGGACTTC.

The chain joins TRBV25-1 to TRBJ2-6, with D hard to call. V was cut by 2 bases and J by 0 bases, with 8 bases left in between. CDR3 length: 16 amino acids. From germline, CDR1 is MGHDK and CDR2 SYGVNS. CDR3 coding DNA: TGTGCCAGCAGTGAACAGGTGAACTCTGGGGCCAACGTCCTGACTTTC. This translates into CASSEQVNSGANVLTF.

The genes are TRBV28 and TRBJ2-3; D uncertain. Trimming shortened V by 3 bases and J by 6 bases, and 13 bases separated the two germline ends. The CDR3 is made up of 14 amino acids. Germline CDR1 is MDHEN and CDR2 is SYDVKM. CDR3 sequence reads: CASSFSYAEDTQYF. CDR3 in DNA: TGTGCCAGCAGTTTCTCCTATGCGGAGGATACGCAGTATTTT.

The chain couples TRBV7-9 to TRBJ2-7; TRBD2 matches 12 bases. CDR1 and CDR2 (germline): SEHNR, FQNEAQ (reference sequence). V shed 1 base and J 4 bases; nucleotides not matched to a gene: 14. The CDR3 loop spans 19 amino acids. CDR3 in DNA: TGTGCCAGCAGCTTAGAGGTTTTTGCTAGCGGGAGGGTTAATTACGAGCAGTACTTC. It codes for CASSLEVFASGRVNYEQYF.

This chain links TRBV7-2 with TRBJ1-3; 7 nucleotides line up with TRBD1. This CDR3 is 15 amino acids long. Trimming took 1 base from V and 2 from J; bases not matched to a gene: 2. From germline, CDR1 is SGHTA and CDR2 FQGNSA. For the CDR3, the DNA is TGTGCCAGCAGCTTAGAAGGGACAGCTGGAAACACCATATATTTT. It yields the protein CASSLEGTAGNTIYF.

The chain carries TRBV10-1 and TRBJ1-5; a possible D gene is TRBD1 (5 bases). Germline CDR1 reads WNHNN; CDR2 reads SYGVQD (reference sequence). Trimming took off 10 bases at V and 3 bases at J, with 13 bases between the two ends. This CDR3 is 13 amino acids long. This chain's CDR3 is CANPDRVNQPQHF. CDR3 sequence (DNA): TGCGCCAACCCCGACAGAGTCAATCAGCCCCAGCATTTT.